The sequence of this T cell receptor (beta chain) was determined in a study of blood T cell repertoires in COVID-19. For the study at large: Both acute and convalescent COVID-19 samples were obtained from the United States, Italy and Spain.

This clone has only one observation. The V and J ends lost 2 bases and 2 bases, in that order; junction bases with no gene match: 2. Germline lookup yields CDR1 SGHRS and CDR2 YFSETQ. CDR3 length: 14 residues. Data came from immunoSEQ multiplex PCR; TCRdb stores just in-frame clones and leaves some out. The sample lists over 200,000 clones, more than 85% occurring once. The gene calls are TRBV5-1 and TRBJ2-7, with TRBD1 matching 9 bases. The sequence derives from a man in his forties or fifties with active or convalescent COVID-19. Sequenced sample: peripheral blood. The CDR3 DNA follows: TGCGCCAGCAGCTTCGGACAGGGGCCCTACGAGCAGTACTTC. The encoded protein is CASSFGQGPYEQYF.